This TCR beta chain was captured by sequencing in a study of T cell changes during pregnancy in multiple sclerosis. The assay was immunoSEQ multiplex PCR, and TCRdb's table has in-frame clones only and misses some. The repertoire has around 79,000 clones, around nine tenths of them found once; the top ten carry 0.47%. The CDR3 contains 14 residues. Germline CDR1 is MNHNY and CDR2 is SVGAGI (reference sequence). Trimming took 2 bases from V and 2 from J, leaving 9 bases between them. The chain is built from TRBV6-6 and TRBJ1-1; D unclear. The starting material was CD4+ T cells from peripheral blood mononuclear cells, obtained in the second trimester of pregnancy. The clonotype comes from a female donor with multiple sclerosis, enrolled in a pregnancy study. This CDR3 is CASSYGQINTEAFF. CDR3 DNA sequence: TGTGCCAGCAGTTACGGCCAAATTAACACTGAAGCTTTCTTT.